One sample yielded the 9 T cell receptor beta chains listed below, sequenced in a study of untreated major depressive disorder. Study conclusions and caveats: Compared with controls, depressed patients showed more TRBV05-01 (Vbeta 5.1) usage in CD4+ T cells.

Measured with immunoSEQ multiplex PCR; TCRdb has only the in-frame clones, and not every one. The profile shows 20,000 or so clones, roughly 90% of them singletons. Their antigen targets remain unknown. The sample consisted of CD4+ T cells from PBMCs. The receptors stem from a woman aged 40-49 years with major depressive disorder.

The chain uses TRBV11-1 and TRBJ2-3; D is perhaps TRBD2 (6 bases). Between the trimmed V and J ends, which lost 2 bases and 5 bases, there was a span of 20 bases. Germline V gives CDR1 SGHAT, CDR2 FQDESV (reference sequence). The CDR3 runs 17 residues. CDR3 amino acids: CASSLPLRTTKQDTQYF. The CDR3 bases are TGTGCCAGCAGCTTACCTCTCAGGACTACGAAGCAAGATACGCAGTATTTT.

CDR3: CASTPRGLAGSYNEQFF. The CDR3 nucleotides are TGTGCCAGCACCCCCAGGGGATTAGCGGGTTCCTACAATGAGCAGTTCTTC. This chain joins TRBV2 and TRBJ2-1, with TRBD2 as a possible D gene (7 bases). Germline V lookup: CDR1 SNHLY, CDR2 FYNNEI. Between the trimmed V and J ends, which lost 7 bases and 1 base, there was a span of 20 bases. The CDR3 contains 17 residues.

The V call is TRBV5-6, the J call TRBJ2-3, with D tentatively TRBD1 (6 bases). Germline lookup yields CDR1 SGHDT and CDR2 YYEEEE. The CDR3 sequence is 15 residues long. V shed 4 bases and J shed 1 base, with 13 bases lying between them. The DNA for the CDR3 is TGTGCCAGCAGCCTAACAGGGCAGGGCACAGATACGCAGTATTTT. It translates to CASSLTGQGTDTQYF.

The CDR3 spells CASSYAGAQQETQYF. CDR3 coding DNA: TGTGCCAGCAGTTACGCGGGGGCGCAACAAGAGACCCAGTACTTC. The gene calls are TRBV6-5 and TRBJ2-5, with D possibly matching TRBD2 (7 bases). Trimming took off 2 bases at V and 2 bases at J, with 12 bases between the two ends. The germline V gene encodes CDR1 MNHEY and CDR2 SVGAGI. The CDR3 runs to 15 residues.

V usage is TRBV5-1 and J usage is TRBJ2-5; perhaps D is TRBD1 or TRBD2 (6 bases each). CDR1 SGHRS and CDR2 YFSETQ come from the germline V gene. The CDR3 consists of 15 residues. The V end was cut by 4 bases, the J end by 5 bases, with 18 bases between. The CDR3 region is CASSALTGGQETQYF. The CDR3, as DNA: TGCGCCAGCAGCGCACTGACCGGGGGCCAGGAGACCCAGTACTTC.

V and J are TRBV6-1 and TRBJ1-5; D not certain. Trimming removed 3 bases from V and 1 base from J, with 7 bases in between. Germline CDR1 reads MNHNS; CDR2 reads SASEGT. CDR3 length: 14 residues. This CDR3 is CASSERNSNQPQHF. In DNA, the CDR3 is TGTGCCAGCAGTGAGAGGAACAGCAATCAGCCCCAGCATTTT.

This chain joins TRBV6-4 and TRBJ2-1, with 9 bases aligning to TRBD1. The CDR3 extends over 14 amino acids. The J segment lost 5 bases and the V segment lost 2 bases, leaving 1 base of the junction unmatched. In germline, CDR1 is MRHNA, CDR2 SNTAGT. CDR3 nucleotides: TGTGCCAGCAGTGACGGGGACAGGGACAATGAGCAGTTCTTC. As protein: CASSDGDRDNEQFF.

The chain is built from TRBV27 and TRBJ2-1, with 8 bases that match TRBD2. From germline, CDR1 is MNHEY and CDR2 SMNVEV (reference sequence). The CDR3 loop spans 15 amino acids. V trimming: 3 bases; J trimming: 5 bases; junction bases outside the gene matches: 6. CDR3 region: CASSLSGRGHNEQFF. Here the CDR3 DNA reads TGTGCCAGCAGTTTGTCCGGGAGGGGCCACAATGAGCAGTTCTTC.

The V and J genes are TRBV7-9 and TRBJ2-5; TRBD1 is a possible D gene (6 bases). Germline V CDR1 and CDR2: SEHNR, FQNEAQ (reference sequence). Trimming shortened V by 4 bases and J by 4 bases, and 19 bases separated the two germline ends. The CDR3 has 16 residues. This chain's CDR3 is CASSSAPPRGIETQYF. The DNA for the CDR3 is TGTGCCAGCAGCTCCGCACCACCCAGGGGCATAGAGACCCAGTACTTC.